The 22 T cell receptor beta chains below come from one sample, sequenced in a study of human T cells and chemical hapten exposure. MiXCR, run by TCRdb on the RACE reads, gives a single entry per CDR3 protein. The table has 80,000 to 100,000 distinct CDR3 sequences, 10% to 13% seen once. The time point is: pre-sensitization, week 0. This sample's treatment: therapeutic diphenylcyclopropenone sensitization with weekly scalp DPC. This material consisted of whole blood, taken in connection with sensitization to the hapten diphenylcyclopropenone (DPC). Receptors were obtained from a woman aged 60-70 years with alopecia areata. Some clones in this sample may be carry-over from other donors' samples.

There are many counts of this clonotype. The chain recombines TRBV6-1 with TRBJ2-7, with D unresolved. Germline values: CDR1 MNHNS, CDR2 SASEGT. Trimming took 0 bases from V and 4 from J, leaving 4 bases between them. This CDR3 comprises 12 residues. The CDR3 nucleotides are TGTGCCAGCAGTGAAGCGGGTTACGAGCAGTACTTC. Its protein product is CASSEAGYEQYF.

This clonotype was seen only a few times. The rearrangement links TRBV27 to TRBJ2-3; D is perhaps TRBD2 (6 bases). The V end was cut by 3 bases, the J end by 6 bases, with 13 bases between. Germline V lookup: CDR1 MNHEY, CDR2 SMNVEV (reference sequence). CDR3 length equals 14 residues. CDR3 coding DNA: TGTGCCAGCAGTTTTCTGGCACGGGGGGATACGCAGTATTTT. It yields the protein CASSFLARGDTQYF.

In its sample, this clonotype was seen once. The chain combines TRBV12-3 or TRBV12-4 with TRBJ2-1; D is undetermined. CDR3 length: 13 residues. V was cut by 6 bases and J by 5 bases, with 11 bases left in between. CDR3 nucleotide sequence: TGTGCCAGCAGCCGAAAATTCAACAATGAGCAGTTCTTC. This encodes CASSRKFNNEQFF.

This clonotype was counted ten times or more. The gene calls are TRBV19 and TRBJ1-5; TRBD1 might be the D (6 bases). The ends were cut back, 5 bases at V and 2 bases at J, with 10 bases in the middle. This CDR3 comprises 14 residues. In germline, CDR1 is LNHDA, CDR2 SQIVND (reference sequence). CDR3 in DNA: TGTGCCAGTAGTGTTGAGGGGGGCAATCAGCCCCAGCATTTT. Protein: CASSVEGGNQPQHF.

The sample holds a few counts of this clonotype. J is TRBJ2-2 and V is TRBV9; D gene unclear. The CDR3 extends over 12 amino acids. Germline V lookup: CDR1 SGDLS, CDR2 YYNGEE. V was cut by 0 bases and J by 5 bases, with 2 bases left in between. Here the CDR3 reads CASSVDTGELFF. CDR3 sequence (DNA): TGTGCCAGCAGCGTAGATACCGGGGAGCTGTTTTTT.

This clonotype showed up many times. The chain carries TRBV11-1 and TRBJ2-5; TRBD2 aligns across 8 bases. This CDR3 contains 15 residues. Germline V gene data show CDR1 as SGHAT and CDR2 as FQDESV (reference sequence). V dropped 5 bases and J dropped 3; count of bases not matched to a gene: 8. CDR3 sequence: CASSPRGGGKETQYF. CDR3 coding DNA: TGTGCCAGCAGCCCCCGGGGCGGGGGGAAAGAGACCCAGTACTTC.

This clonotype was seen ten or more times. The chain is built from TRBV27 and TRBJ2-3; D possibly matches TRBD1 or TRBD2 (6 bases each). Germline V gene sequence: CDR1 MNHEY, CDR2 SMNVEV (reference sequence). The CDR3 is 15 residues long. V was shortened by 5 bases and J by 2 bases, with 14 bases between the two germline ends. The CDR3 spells CASSPLWGATDTQYF. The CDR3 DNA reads TGTGCCAGCAGTCCGCTGTGGGGGGCCACAGATACGCAGTATTTT.

The CDR3 nucleotides read TGTGCCAGCACCCTCGACAGGGAAAGTCATGGCCAGTACTTC. Its protein product is CASTLDRESHGQYF. V usage is TRBV6-6 and J usage is TRBJ2-5; 7 bases map to TRBD1. The junction had 15 bases not matched to a gene; V was cut back by 7 bases and J by 10 bases. From germline, CDR1 is MNHNY and CDR2 SVGAGI (reference sequence). The CDR3 extends over 14 amino acids.

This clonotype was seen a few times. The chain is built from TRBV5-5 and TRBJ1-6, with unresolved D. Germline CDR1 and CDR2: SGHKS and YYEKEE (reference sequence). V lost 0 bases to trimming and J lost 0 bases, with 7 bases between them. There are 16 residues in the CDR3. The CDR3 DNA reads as TGTGCCAGCAGCTTGGAGGAGGGCTCCTATAATTCACCCCTCCACTTT. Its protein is CASSLEEGSYNSPLHF.

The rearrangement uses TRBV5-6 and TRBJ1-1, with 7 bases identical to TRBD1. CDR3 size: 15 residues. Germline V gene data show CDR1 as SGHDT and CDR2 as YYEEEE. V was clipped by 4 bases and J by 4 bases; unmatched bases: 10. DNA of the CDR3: TGTGCCAGCAGCATCCTCGGACAGGCTGGCACTGAAGCTTTCTTT. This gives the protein CASSILGQAGTEAFF. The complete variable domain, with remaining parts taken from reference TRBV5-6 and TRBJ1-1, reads DAGVTQSPTHLIKTRGQQVTLRCSPKSGHDTVSWYQQALGQGPQFIFQYYEEEERQRGNFPDRFSGHQFPNYSSELNVNALLLGDSALYLCASSILGQAGTEAFFGQGTRLTVV.

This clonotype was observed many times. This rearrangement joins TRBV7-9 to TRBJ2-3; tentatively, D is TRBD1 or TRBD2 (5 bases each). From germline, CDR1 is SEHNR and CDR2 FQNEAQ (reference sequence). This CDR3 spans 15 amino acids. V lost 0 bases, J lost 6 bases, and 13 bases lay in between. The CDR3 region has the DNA TGTGCCAGCAGCTTAGCGGGGGTTTCGGGGGATACGCAGTATTTT. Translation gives CASSLAGVSGDTQYF.

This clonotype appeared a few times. The CDR3, as DNA: TGTGCCAGCTCACAGGACAGGGCGAACGAGCAGTACTTC. Translated, it gives CASSQDRANEQYF. The chain couples TRBV18 to TRBJ2-7; TRBD1 aligns across 8 bases. Trimming at V came to 4 bases and at J to 5 bases, leaving 4 bases not matched to a gene. The CDR3 contains 13 residues. Germline CDR1 is KGHSH and CDR2 is LQKENI.

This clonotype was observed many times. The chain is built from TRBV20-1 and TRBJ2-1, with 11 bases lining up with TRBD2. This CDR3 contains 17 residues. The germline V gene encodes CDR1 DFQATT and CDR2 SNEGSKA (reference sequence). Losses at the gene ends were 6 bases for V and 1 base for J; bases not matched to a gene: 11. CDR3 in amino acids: CSASGGSGGASYNEQFF. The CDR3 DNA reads TGCAGTGCCTCCGGGGGTAGCGGGGGGGCGTCCTACAATGAGCAGTTCTTC.

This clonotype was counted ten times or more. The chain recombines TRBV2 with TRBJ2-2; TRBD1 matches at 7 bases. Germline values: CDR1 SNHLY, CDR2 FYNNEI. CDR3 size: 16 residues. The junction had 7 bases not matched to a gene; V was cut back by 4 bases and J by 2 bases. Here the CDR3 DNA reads TGTGCCAGCAGTGCTCAGGGGACAGTTAACACCGGGGAGCTGTTTTTT. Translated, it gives CASSAQGTVNTGELFF.

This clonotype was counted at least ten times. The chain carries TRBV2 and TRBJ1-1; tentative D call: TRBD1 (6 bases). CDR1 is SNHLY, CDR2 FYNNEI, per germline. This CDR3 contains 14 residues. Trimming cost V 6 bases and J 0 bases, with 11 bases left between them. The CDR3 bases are TGTGCCAGCAGGGACAGATACTTGAACACTGAAGCTTTCTTT. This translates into CASRDRYLNTEAFF.

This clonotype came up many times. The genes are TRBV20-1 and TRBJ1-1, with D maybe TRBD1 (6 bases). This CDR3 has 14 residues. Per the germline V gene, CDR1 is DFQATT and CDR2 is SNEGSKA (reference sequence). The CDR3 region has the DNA TGCAGCTGGGGGCACCAATTTGATGGCACTGAAGCTTTCTTT. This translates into CSWGHQFDGTEAFF.

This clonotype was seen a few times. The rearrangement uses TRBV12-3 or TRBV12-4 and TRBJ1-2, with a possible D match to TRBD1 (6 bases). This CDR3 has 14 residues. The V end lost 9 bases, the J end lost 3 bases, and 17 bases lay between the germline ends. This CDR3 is CASSNQGSHYGYTF. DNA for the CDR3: TGTGCCAGTTCTAACCAGGGGTCCCACTATGGCTACACCTTC.

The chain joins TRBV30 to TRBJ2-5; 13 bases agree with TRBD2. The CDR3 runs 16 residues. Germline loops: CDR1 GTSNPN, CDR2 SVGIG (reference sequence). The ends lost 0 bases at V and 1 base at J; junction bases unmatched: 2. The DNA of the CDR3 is TGTGCCTGGAGTGTCGGACTAGCGGGGGTCCAAGAGACCCAGTACTTC. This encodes CAWSVGLAGVQETQYF.

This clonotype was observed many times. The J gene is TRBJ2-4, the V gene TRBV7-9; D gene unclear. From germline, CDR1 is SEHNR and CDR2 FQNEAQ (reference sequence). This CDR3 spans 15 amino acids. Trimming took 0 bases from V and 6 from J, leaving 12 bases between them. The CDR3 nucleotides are TGTGCCAGCAGCTTAGCTGGAGAGTGGAGAAACATTCAGTACTTC. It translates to CASSLAGEWRNIQYF.

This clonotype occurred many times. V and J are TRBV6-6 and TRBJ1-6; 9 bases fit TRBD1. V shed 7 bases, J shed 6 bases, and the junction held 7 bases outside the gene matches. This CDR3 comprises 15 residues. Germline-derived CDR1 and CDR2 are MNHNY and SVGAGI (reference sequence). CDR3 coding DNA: TGTGCCAGCAAAGGACAGGGGTTGGTTAATTCACCCCTCCACTTT. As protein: CASKGQGLVNSPLHF.

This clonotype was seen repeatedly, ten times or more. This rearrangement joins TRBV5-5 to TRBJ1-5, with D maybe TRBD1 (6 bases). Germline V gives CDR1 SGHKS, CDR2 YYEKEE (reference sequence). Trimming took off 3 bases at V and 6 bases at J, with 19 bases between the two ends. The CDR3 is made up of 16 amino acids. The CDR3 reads CASSSAGVGWGQPQHF. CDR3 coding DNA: TGTGCCAGCAGCTCAGCAGGGGTGGGGTGGGGTCAGCCCCAGCATTTT.

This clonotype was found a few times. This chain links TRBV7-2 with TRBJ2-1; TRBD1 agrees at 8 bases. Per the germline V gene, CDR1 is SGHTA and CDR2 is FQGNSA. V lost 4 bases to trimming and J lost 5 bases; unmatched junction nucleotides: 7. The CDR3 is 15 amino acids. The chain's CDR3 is CASSSPGQDHNEQFF. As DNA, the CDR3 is TGTGCCAGCAGCTCCCCGGGACAGGACCACAATGAGCAGTTCTTC.